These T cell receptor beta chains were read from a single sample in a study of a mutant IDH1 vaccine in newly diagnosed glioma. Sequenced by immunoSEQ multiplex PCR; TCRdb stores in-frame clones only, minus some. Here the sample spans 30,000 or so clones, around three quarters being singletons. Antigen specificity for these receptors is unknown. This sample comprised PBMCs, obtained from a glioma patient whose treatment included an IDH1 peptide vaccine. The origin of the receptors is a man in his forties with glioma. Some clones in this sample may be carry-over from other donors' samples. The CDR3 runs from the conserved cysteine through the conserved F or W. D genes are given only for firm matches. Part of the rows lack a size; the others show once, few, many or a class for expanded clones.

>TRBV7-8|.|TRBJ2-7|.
TGTGCCAGCAGCGAGGACTTCTCCTACGAGCAGTACTTC
CASSEDFSYEQYF
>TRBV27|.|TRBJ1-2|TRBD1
TGTGCCAGCAGTATTCAACCGGGACAGGGGTCTGGCTACACCTTC
CASSIQPGQGSGYTF
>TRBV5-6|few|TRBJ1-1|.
TGTGCCAGCAGCTTGCGGGAGTCTAGAGCTTTCTTT
CASSLRESRAFF
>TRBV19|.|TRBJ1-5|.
TGTGCCAGTAAGCAGGGCAATCAGCCCCAGCATTTT
CASKQGNQPQHF
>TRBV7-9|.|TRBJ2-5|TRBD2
TGTGCCAGCAGCCGACTAGCGCCTGGAGAGACCCAGTACTTC
CASSRLAPGETQYF
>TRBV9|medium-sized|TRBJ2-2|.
TGTGCCAGCAGCCCCGACAGTTACACCGGGGAGCTGTTTTTT
CASSPDSYTGELFF
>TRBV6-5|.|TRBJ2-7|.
TGTGCCAGCAGTTACGGGCAGGGTGTGGACGAGCAGTACTTC
CASSYGQGVDEQYF
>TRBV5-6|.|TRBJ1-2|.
TGTGCCAGCAGCTCAAGACGCGCACAGCCCTATGGCTACACCTTC
CASSSRRAQPYGYTF
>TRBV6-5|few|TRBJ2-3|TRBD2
TGTGCCAGCAGTCTAGCGGGAAACACAGATACGCAGTATTTT
CASSLAGNTDTQYF
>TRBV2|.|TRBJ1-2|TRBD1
TGTGCCAGCAGAGACGGGACAGGATATGGTTATGGCTACACCTTC
CASRDGTGYGYGYTF
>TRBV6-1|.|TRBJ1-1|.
TGTGCCAGCAGTGCGGCCAGAAGTAACACTGAAGCTTTCTTT
CASSAARSNTEAFF
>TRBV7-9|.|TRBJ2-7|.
TGTGCCAGCAGCTCGAGCATGGTCGAGCAGTACTTC
CASSSSMVEQYF
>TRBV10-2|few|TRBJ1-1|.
TGCGCCAGCACCCCGGGGTGGGGTACCACTGAAGCTTTCTTT
CASTPGWGTTEAFF
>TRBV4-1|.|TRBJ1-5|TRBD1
TGCGCCAGCAGCCTCGACAGGGGTAATCAGCCCCAGCATTTT
CASSLDRGNQPQHF
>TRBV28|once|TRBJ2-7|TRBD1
TGTGCCAGCAGTCTCCTAGGACAGGGAGTGGACGAGCAGTACTTC
CASSLLGQGVDEQYF
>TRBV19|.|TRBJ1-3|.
TGTGCCAGTAGTATCCAGGGGCCTGGAAACACCATATATTTT
CASSIQGPGNTIYF
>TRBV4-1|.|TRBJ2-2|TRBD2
TGCGCCAGCAGCCAAGATGAGGGCAGCGGGGCGGGCACCGGGGAGCTGTTTTTT
CASSQDEGSGAGTGELFF
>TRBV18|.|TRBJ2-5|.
TGTGCCAGCTCACCAACGACAGCGACTCAAGAGACCCAGTACTTC
CASSPTTATQETQYF
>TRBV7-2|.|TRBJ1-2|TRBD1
TGTGCCAGCACCAGGGGGGGAATGACTTATGGCTACACCTTC
CASTRGGMTYGYTF
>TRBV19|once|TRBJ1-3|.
TGTGCCAGTAGTCCCGGACGGCTTGGATCCCTTGGAAACACCATATATTTT
CASSPGRLGSLGNTIYF
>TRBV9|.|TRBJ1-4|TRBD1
TGTGCCAGCAGCGTAGAAGGAGCGGGCAGGGGGCATGAAAAACTGTTTTTT
CASSVEGAGRGHEKLFF
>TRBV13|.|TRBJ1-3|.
TGTGCCAGCACCGGAAGGGCTGGAAACACCATATATTTT
CASTGRAGNTIYF
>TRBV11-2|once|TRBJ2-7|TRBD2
TGTGCCAGCAGCTTAGATCGATGGGGACTAGCGGGGGTGGATGAGCAGTACTTC
CASSLDRWGLAGVDEQYF
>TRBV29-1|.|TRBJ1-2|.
TGCAGCGTTGAAGGGACTTACTATGGCTACACCTTC
CSVEGTYYGYTF
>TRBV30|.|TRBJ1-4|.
TGTGCCTGGAGTACTGGCCCGGTCGATGAAAAACTGTTTTTT
CAWSTGPVDEKLFF
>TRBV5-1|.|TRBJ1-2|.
TGCGCCAGCAGCTTGATCGGGTTGAGTACAGGGTTCGGCTACACCTTC
CASSLIGLSTGFGYTF
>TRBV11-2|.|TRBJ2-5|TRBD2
TGTGCCAGCAGCTTAGGAGAGGGACTAGCGTTCCACCAGGAGACCCAGTACTTC
CASSLGEGLAFHQETQYF
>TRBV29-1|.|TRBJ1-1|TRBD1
TGCAGCGCTGTGGACAGGGGCACTGAAGCTTTCTTT
CSAVDRGTEAFF
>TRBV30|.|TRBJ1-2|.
TGTGCCTGGAACGGTCACTATGGCTACACCTTC
CAWNGHYGYTF
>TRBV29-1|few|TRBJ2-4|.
TGCAGCGTCTTGACATCACTAGCCAAAAACATTCAGTACTTC
CSVLTSLAKNIQYF
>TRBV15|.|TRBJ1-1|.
TGTGCCACCAGCAGAAAGGGAGACAGACGGTCAATTGCTTTCTTT
CATSRKGDRRSIAFF
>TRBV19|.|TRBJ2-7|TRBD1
TGTGCCAGTAGTATAAGGCCCGGGACAGGCGCCTACGAGCAGTACTTC
CASSIRPGTGAYEQYF
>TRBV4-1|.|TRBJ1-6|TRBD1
TGCGCCAGCAGCTCTATTTTAAAAGGCAGGGGGAGGAATTCACCCCTCCACTTT
CASSSILKGRGRNSPLHF
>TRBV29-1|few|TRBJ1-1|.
TGCAGCGTTGAAGATGGAGGGATCACTGAAGCTTTCTTT
CSVEDGGITEAFF
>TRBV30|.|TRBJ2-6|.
TGTGCCTGGAGTAGTCCCTCTGGGGCCAACGTCCTGACTTTC
CAWSSPSGANVLTF
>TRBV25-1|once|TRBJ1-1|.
TGTGCCAGCAGAGGACAGAACACTGAAGCTTTCTTT
CASRGQNTEAFF
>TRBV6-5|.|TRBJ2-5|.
TGTGCCAGCAGTTACTCGAGAGGGATTGAGACCCAGTACTTC
CASSYSRGIETQYF
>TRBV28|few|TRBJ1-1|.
TGTGCCAGCACCTCACCCAGGACACAAGGGTCCCGTGAAGCTTTCTTT
CASTSPRTQGSREAFF